The TCR beta chain under discussion was sequenced for a study of blood T cells in healthy people across ages. General study points: TCR beta diversity, measured per million T cells, fell in a roughly linear way with age.

With regard to this clonotype: Its cognate antigen is unknown.

CDR3 length: 11 residues. The V gene lost 2 bases and the J gene lost 6 bases, with 5 bases spanning the gap. Looked up from germline, CDR1 is ENHRY and CDR2 is SYGVKD. It was with a sample-barcoded 5' primer and a J-beta primer mix that a second PCR of roughly 7 to 12 cycles was run. From the 5' RACE reads, TCRdb called clonotypes with MiXCR, one entry per CDR3 protein. Of hundreds of thousands of distinct CDR3 sequences in the sample, over 20% were seen once. The V gene is TRBV10-3, the J gene TRBJ2-7; a weak D match, TRBD1 (5 bases). The sequence derives from a man between 65 and 85 years old in good health. The sample comprised blood. The CDR3 DNA reads as TGTGCCATCAGTGAGGGGGCCGAGCAGTACGTC. Protein: CAISEGAEQYV.